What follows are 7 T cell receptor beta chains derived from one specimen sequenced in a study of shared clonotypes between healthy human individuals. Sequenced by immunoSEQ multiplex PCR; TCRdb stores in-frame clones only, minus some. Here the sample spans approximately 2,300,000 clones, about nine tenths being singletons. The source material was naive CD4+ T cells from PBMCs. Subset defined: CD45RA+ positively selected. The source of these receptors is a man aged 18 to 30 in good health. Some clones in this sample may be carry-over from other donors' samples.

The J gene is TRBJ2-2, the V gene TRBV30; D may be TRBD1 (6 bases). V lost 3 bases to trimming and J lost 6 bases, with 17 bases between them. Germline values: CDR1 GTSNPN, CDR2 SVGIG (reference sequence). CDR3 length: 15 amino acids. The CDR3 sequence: CAWSIVGARAGELFF. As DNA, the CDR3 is TGTGCCTGGAGCATAGTGGGGGCTAGAGCCGGGGAGCTGTTTTTT.

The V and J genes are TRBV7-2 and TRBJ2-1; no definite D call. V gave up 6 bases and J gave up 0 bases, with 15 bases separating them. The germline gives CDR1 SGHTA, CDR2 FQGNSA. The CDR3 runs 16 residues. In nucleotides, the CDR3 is TGTGCCAGCAGTCCCGGAAGTGGCACCTCCTACAATGAGCAGTTCTTC. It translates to CASSPGSGTSYNEQFF.

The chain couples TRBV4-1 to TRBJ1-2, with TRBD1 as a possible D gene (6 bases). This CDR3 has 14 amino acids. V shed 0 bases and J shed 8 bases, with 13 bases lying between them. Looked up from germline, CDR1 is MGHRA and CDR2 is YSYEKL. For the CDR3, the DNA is TGCGCCAGCAGCCAAGAAAGTCGCCAGGGGGGCTACACCTTC. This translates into CASSQESRQGGYTF.

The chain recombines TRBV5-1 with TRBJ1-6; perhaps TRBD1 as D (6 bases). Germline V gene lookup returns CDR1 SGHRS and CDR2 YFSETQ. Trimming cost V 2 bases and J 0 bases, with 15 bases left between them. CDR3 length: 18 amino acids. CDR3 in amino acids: CASSFGGPRSSYNSPLHF. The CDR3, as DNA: TGCGCCAGCAGCTTCGGGGGGCCGAGGAGCTCCTATAATTCACCCCTCCACTTT.

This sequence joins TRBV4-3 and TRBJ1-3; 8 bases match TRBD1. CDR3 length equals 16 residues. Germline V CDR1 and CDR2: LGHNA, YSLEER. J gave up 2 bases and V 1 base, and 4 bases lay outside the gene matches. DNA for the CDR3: TGCGCCAGCAGCCAAGGCCCCAGGGGGCCTGGAAACACCATATATTTT. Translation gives CASSQGPRGPGNTIYF.

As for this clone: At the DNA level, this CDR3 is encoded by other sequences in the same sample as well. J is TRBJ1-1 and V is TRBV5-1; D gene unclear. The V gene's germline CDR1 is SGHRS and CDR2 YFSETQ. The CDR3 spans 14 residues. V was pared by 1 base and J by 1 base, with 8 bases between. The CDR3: CASSLSTGNTEAFF. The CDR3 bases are TGCGCCAGCAGCTTGTCTACGGGGAACACTGAAGCTTTCTTT.

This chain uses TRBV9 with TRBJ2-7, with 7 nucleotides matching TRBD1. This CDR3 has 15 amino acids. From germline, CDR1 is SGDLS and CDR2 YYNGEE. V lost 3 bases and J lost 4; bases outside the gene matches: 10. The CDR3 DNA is TGTGCCAGCAGCGGACAGGGTTCGGCGAGTTACGAGCAGTACTTC. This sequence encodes CASSGQGSASYEQYF. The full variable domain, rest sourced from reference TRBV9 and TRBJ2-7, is DSGVTQTPKHLITATGQRVTLRCSPRSGDLSVYWYQQSLDQGLQFLIQYYNGEERAKGNILERFSAQQFPDLHSELNLSSLELGDSALYFCASSGQGSASYEQYFGPGTRLTVT.